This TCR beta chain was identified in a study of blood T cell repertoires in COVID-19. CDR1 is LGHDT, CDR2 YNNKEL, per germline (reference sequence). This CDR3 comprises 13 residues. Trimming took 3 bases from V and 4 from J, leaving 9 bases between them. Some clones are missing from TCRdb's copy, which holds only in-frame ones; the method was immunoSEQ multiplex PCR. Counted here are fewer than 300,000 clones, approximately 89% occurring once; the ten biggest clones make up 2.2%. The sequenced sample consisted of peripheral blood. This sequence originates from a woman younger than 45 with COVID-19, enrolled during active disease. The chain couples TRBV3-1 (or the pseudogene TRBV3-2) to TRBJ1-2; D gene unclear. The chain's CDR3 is CASSHVQFYGYTF. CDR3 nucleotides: TGTGCCAGCAGCCACGTACAGTTCTATGGCTACACCTTC.